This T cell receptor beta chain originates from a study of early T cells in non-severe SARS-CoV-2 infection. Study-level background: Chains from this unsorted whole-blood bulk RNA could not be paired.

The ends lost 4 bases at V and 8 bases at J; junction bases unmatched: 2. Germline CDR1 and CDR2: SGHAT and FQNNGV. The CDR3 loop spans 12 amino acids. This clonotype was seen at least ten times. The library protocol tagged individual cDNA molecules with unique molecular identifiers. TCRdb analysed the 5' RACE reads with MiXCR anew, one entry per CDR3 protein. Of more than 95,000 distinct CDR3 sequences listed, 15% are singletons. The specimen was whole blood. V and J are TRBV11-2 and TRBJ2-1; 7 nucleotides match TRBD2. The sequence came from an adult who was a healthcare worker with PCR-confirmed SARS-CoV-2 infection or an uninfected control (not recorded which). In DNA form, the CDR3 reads TGTGCCAGCAGCTACGCGGGGGATGAGCAGTTCTTC. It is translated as CASSYAGDEQFF.